This passage covers 22 T cell receptor beta chains from one sample sequenced in a study of blood T cell repertoires in COVID-19. TCRdb keeps only in-frame clones here, not all; method: immunoSEQ multiplex PCR. This table has around 65,000 clones, 70% to 80% appearing once. The sequenced material came from peripheral blood. These receptors all stem from a man in his sixties with acute or convalescent COVID-19.

V is TRBV18 and J is TRBJ2-5, with 7 bases that match TRBD2. The ends lost 4 bases at V and 0 bases at J; junction bases unmatched: 8. CDR1 KGHSH and CDR2 LQKENI come from the germline V gene. This CDR3 has 16 amino acids. The CDR3 DNA reads TGTGCCAGCTCACTTAAGACTAGCCCGAACCAAGAGACCCAGTACTTC. This encodes CASSLKTSPNQETQYF.

J is TRBJ1-6 and V is TRBV30; D gene ambiguous. This CDR3 region has 17 residues. Germline-derived CDR1 and CDR2 are GTSNPN and SVGIG (reference sequence). Between the trimmed V and J ends, which lost 0 bases and 0 bases, there was a span of 12 bases. The CDR3 region has the DNA TGTGCCTGGAGTGTTCGGGTCCTGAGCTCCTATAATTCACCCCTCCACTTT. It specifies CAWSVRVLSSYNSPLHF.

The chain has TRBV19 and TRBJ2-3, with D possibly matching TRBD2 (5 bases). The CDR3 length is 13 residues. Per the germline V gene, CDR1 is LNHDA and CDR2 is SQIVND (reference sequence). V was cut by 5 bases and J by 2 bases, with 8 bases left in between. The CDR3 is CASSWRLTDTQYF. The CDR3 DNA is TGTGCCAGTAGTTGGAGGCTCACAGATACGCAGTATTTT.

The V call is TRBV12-5, the J call TRBJ2-3, with 7 bases identical to TRBD1. Per germline, CDR1 LGHNT and CDR2 FRNRAP. The ends lost 0 bases at V and 9 bases at J; junction bases unmatched: 6. The CDR3 extends over 14 amino acids. The chain's CDR3 is CASGLVQGPRTQYF. The CDR3 nucleotides are TGTGCTAGTGGTTTGGTACAGGGGCCGAGAACGCAGTATTTT.

The DNA of the CDR3 is TGTGCCACCAGTGGTACGTCCGGGACAGGGGGCCGCGAGCAGTACTTC. Translating gives CATSGTSGTGGREQYF. The chain is built from TRBV24-1 and TRBJ2-7, with TRBD1 identical over 12 bases. V lost 5 bases to trimming and J lost 6 bases; unmatched junction nucleotides: 10. The V gene's germline CDR1 is KGHDR and CDR2 SFDVKD. This CDR3 spans 16 amino acids.

V usage is TRBV10-3 and J usage is TRBJ2-5; perhaps TRBD2 as D (5 bases). The germline V gene encodes CDR1 ENHRY and CDR2 SYGVKD. V was cut by 6 bases and J by 5 bases, with 16 bases left in between. The CDR3 extends over 14 amino acids. The CDR3 sequence: CAISSSSGFETQYF. The CDR3 nucleotides read TGTGCCATCAGCTCTTCATCGGGGTTCGAGACCCAGTACTTC.

The chain recombines TRBV6-6 with TRBJ1-5, with no clear D. The CDR3 is made up of 12 amino acids. The V end lost 7 bases, the J end lost 6 bases, and 10 bases lay between the germline ends. Per the germline V gene, CDR1 is MNHNY and CDR2 is SVGAGI (reference sequence). The CDR3 loop is CASKLGSQPQHF. DNA for the CDR3: TGTGCCAGCAAGTTAGGGAGTCAGCCCCAGCATTTT.

The chain carries TRBV7-2 and TRBJ2-1; no definite D call. In germline, CDR1 is SGHTA, CDR2 FQGNSA. V lost 5 bases to trimming and J lost 6 bases, with 5 bases between them. This CDR3 region has 11 residues. The CDR3 region is CASSPINEQFF. CDR3 DNA: TGTGCCAGCAGCCCCATCAATGAGCAGTTCTTC.

The chain couples TRBV30 to TRBJ2-5, with D possibly being TRBD2 (5 bases). Germline-derived CDR1 and CDR2 are GTSNPN and SVGIG (reference sequence). The length of the CDR3 is 15 residues. Trimming pared 0 bases from V and 7 bases from J, leaving 18 bases between. The CDR3 region has the DNA TGTGCCTGGAGTGTACGGGCAGACTATCCAGGGACCCAGTACTTC. Encoded protein: CAWSVRADYPGTQYF.

The CDR3: CASSLRLGQGDSPLHF. CDR3 DNA sequence: TGTGCCAGCAGCTTACGCTTGGGACAGGGCGATTCACCCCTCCACTTT. The chain joins TRBV11-2 to TRBJ1-6; TRBD1 matches at 9 bases. With V trimmed by 2 bases and J by 8 bases, 7 bases remained unmatched. CDR3 length: 16 amino acids. Germline CDR1 is SGHAT and CDR2 is FQNNGV.

V is TRBV7-9 and J is TRBJ2-7; TRBD1 aligns across 8 bases. V lost 7 bases to trimming and J lost 1 base; unmatched junction nucleotides: 15. The CDR3 contains 17 residues. The germline V gene encodes CDR1 SEHNR and CDR2 FQNEAQ (reference sequence). The CDR3 reads CASNSLFPGQVSYEQYF. The CDR3 DNA follows: TGTGCCAGCAATTCCCTCTTTCCGGGACAGGTTTCCTACGAGCAGTACTTC.

The count of this clone is one. The chain uses TRBV5-1 and TRBJ2-5, with D possibly matching TRBD2 (5 bases). V was clipped by 7 bases and J by 2 bases, with 21 bases between them. Per the germline V gene, CDR1 is SGHRS and CDR2 is YFSETQ. The CDR3 extends over 16 amino acids. The DNA for the CDR3 is TGCGCCAGCCGCCCGGGGTCGGGTGTGAGACAAGAGACCCAGTACTTC. Residues: CASRPGSGVRQETQYF.

This chain links TRBV7-5 with TRBJ1-5. TRBV7-5 is a pseudogene. This CDR3 has 18 amino acids. DNA for the CDR3: TGTGCCAGAAGAAATGACCCGGGGGGCCAAGTGGGCAATCAGCCCCAGCATTTT. Translation: CARRNDPGGQVGNQPQHF.

This clone was found once. The rearrangement uses TRBV28 and TRBJ1-4; D not resolved. The germline V gene has CDR1 MDHEN and CDR2 SYDVKM. V was clipped by 4 bases and J by 0 bases, with 12 bases between them. This CDR3 region has 16 residues. CDR3 sequence: CASSSAGGATNEKLFF. The DNA for the CDR3 is TGTGCCAGCAGTTCGGCCGGAGGTGCAACTAATGAAAAACTGTTTTTT.

This chain uses TRBV12-5 with TRBJ2-3; 7 bases agree with TRBD2. Germline V gene lookup returns CDR1 LGHNT and CDR2 FRNRAP. CDR3 length: 18 amino acids. Trimming took 3 bases from V and 2 from J; bases not matched to a gene: 14. CDR3 amino acids: CASGLGQPSGLATDTQYF. CDR3 nucleotide sequence: TGTGCTAGTGGTTTAGGCCAGCCTAGCGGACTCGCCACAGATACGCAGTATTTT.

The V call is TRBV3-1 (or the pseudogene TRBV3-2), the J call TRBJ2-3; no clear D gene. CDR1 is LGHDT, CDR2 YNNKEL, per germline (reference sequence). CDR3 length: 18 amino acids. The V and J ends lost 0 bases and 0 bases respectively, with 16 bases between them. This CDR3 is CASSQDTPDTYSTDTQYF. CDR3 nucleotide sequence: TGTGCCAGCAGCCAAGACACACCCGATACGTATAGCACAGATACGCAGTATTTT.

This chain connects TRBV4-1 to TRBJ1-5; a possible D gene is TRBD1 (5 bases). The ends were cut back, 1 base at V and 3 bases at J, with 22 bases in the middle. CDR1 is MGHRA and CDR2 is YSYEKL in the germline V gene. The CDR3 is 19 residues long. CDR3 bases: TGCGCCAGCAGCCAAGTCCCTTCGACAGCGAAGGCGACCAATCAGCCCCAGCATTTT. As protein: CASSQVPSTAKATNQPQHF.

This clone has a single count. This chain uses TRBV6-6 with TRBJ1-6; 7 positions agree with TRBD1. Per the germline V gene, CDR1 is MNHNY and CDR2 is SVGAGI (reference sequence). V was clipped by 5 bases and J by 7 bases; unmatched bases: 8. The CDR3 is 15 amino acids. The CDR3 protein is CASSPRGFGNSPLHF. The CDR3 DNA is TGTGCCAGCAGTCCCAGGGGGTTCGGGAATTCACCCCTCCACTTT.

This clone was detected a few times. The V and J genes are TRBV5-6 and TRBJ1-2, with D perhaps matching TRBD1 (6 bases). V lost 5 bases to trimming and J lost 4 bases, with 15 bases between them. The germline V gene encodes CDR1 SGHDT and CDR2 YYEEEE. The CDR3 runs to 14 residues. CDR3 amino acids: CASRKLGQSYGYTF. The CDR3 DNA sequence: TGTGCCAGCAGGAAACTAGGACAGTCCTATGGCTACACCTTC.

The V call is TRBV7-2, the J call TRBJ2-5; TRBD2 agrees at 8 bases. The junction had 10 bases not matched to a gene; V was cut back by 5 bases and J by 5 bases. This CDR3 has 15 residues. Germline V gene lookup returns CDR1 SGHTA and CDR2 FQGNSA. The DNA of the CDR3 is TGTGCCAGCAGCCAAACTAGCGGAGTGGGGGAGACCCAGTACTTC. It codes for CASSQTSGVGETQYF.

The rearrangement joins TRBV19 to TRBJ1-3; D is uncertain. The V end lost 1 base, the J end lost 0 bases, and 13 bases lay between the germline ends. Per germline, CDR1 LNHDA and CDR2 SQIVND (reference sequence). The CDR3 has 17 residues. CDR3 bases: TGTGCCAGTAGTATAGTATCAGCCGCGGACTCTGGAAACACCATATATTTT. Protein product: CASSIVSAADSGNTIYF.

This rearrangement joins TRBV5-1 to TRBJ2-7; D may be TRBD2 (6 bases). CDR1 SGHRS and CDR2 YFSETQ come from the germline V gene. The V gene lost 8 bases and the J gene lost 4 bases, with 19 bases spanning the gap. The CDR3 loop spans 14 amino acids. This chain's CDR3 is CASTTGGARYEQYF. DNA of the CDR3: TGCGCCAGTACCACCGGAGGGGCCAGGTACGAGCAGTACTTC.